Each of the 11 T cell receptor beta chains below was sequenced from the same sample in a study of blood T cell repertoires in COVID-19. Repertoires were generated with immunoSEQ multiplex PCR, while TCRdb's copy carries only in-frame clones and drops some. The sample lists about 34,000 clones, over 75% occurring once. The specimen sequenced was peripheral blood. The receptors here all came from a woman aged 55-69 years with active COVID-19.

The chain links TRBV2 to TRBJ2-5; a weak D match, TRBD2 (5 bases). Germline CDR1 is SNHLY and CDR2 is FYNNEI. CDR3 size: 14 residues. V lost 4 bases and J lost 3, with 12 bases in between. The CDR3 bases are TGTGCCAGCAGTGGGACTCTTACCAAAGAGACCCAGTACTTC. This encodes CASSGTLTKETQYF.

The sample holds one count of this clone. CDR3 region: CASSATSGGYNEQFF. The CDR3 DNA reads TGTGCCAGCAGTGCAACTAGCGGGGGTTACAATGAGCAGTTCTTC. The V gene is TRBV2, the J gene TRBJ2-1; 11 nucleotides line up with TRBD2. The CDR3 totals 15 residues. CDR1 and CDR2 (germline): SNHLY, FYNNEI. The J segment lost 4 bases and the V segment lost 4 bases, leaving 3 bases of the junction unmatched.

J is TRBJ1-5 and V is TRBV19, with D unclear. The CDR3 is made up of 15 amino acids. CDR1 and CDR2 from the germline V gene are LNHDA and SQIVND (reference sequence). V lost 2 bases, J lost 7 bases, and 15 bases lay in between. The CDR3 DNA reads as TGTGCCAGTAGTATAAGAGGGTACCCCGCCCAGCCCCAGCATTTT. The encoded protein is CASSIRGYPAQPQHF. Combining the CDR3 with reference TRBV19 and TRBJ1-5 gives the whole variable domain DGGITQSPKYLFRKEGQNVTLSCEQNLNHDAMYWYRQDPGQGLRLIYYSQIVNDFQKGDIAEGYSVSREKKESFPLTVTSAQKNPTAFYLCASSIRGYPAQPQHFGDGTRLSIL.

The gene calls are TRBV7-9 and TRBJ1-6; 7 bases fit TRBD1. The ends lost 3 bases at V and 9 bases at J; junction bases unmatched: 8. Germline V gene data show CDR1 as SEHNR and CDR2 as FQNEAQ (reference sequence). The CDR3 length is 15 residues. DNA of the CDR3: TGTGCCAGCAGCTTTGGGACCAGGGGGACTTCACCCCTCCACTTT. It is translated as CASSFGTRGTSPLHF.

The genes are TRBV5-8 and TRBJ2-5; TRBD2 aligns across 11 bases. Trimming cost V 1 base and J 9 bases; bases outside gene matches: 8. The CDR3 consists of 15 residues. Per germline, CDR1 SGHTS and CDR2 YDEGEE. This chain's CDR3 is CASSLMRLAGGSQYF. The CDR3 DNA sequence: TGTGCCAGCAGCTTGATGCGCCTAGCGGGGGGCTCCCAGTACTTC.

This chain connects TRBV6-2 or TRBV6-3 to TRBJ2-2; 10 bases line up with TRBD2. After removal of 6 bases from V and 1 base from J, the junction contained 5 bases not matched to a gene. This CDR3 comprises 16 residues. Germline CDR1 and CDR2: MNHEY and SVGEGT. In DNA form, the CDR3 reads TGTGCCAGCAGCCCTTTAGCGGGAGGGAACACCGGGGAGCTGTTTTTT. It translates to CASSPLAGGNTGELFF.

The chain couples TRBV11-2 to TRBJ2-2, with TRBD2 as a possible D gene (5 bases). The V end lost 5 bases, the J end lost 6 bases, and 16 bases lay between the germline ends. CDR1 SGHAT and CDR2 FQNNGV come from the germline V gene. This CDR3 spans 15 amino acids. The CDR3 DNA is TGTGCCAGCAGCCTGAGGAGGACCCCGCCCGGGGAGCTGTTTTTT. Translated, it gives CASSLRRTPPGELFF.

This clone came up once. This chain links TRBV7-8 with TRBJ1-4; TRBD1 might be the D (5 bases). This CDR3 has 16 residues. V gave up 1 base and J gave up 4 bases, with 13 bases separating them. Germline loops: CDR1 SGHVS, CDR2 FQNEAQ. Here the CDR3 reads CASSLDGGTVNEKLFF. In DNA, the CDR3 is TGTGCCAGCAGCTTAGATGGGGGGACTGTTAATGAAAAACTGTTTTTT.

CDR3 DNA sequence: TGTGCCAGCAGTTTATTATTAGCGGGGCTCTACGAGCAGTACTTC. This gives the protein CASSLLLAGLYEQYF. The chain carries TRBV28 and TRBJ2-7, with 8 bases lining up with TRBD2. Germline CDR1 MDHEN, CDR2 SYDVKM. This CDR3 has 15 residues. Trimming took 1 base from V and 3 from J; bases not matched to a gene: 5.

The chain carries TRBV6-6 and TRBJ1-2; TRBD1 is a possible D gene (6 bases). There are 13 residues in the CDR3. V dropped 5 bases and J dropped 4 bases, with 11 bases sitting between them. Per germline, CDR1 MNHNY and CDR2 SVGAGI (reference sequence). CDR3 protein: CASSSTGTYGYTF. CDR3 DNA sequence: TGTGCCAGCAGTAGTACAGGGACCTATGGCTACACCTTC.

This sequence joins TRBV2 and TRBJ2-5; a weak D match, TRBD1 (7 bases). The CDR3 sequence is 13 residues long. V was pared by 4 bases and J by 5 bases, with 11 bases between. Germline V gene data show CDR1 as SNHLY and CDR2 as FYNNEI. This CDR3 is CASSARGAETQYF. CDR3 coding DNA: TGTGCCAGCAGTGCCAGGGGGGCCGAGACCCAGTACTTC.